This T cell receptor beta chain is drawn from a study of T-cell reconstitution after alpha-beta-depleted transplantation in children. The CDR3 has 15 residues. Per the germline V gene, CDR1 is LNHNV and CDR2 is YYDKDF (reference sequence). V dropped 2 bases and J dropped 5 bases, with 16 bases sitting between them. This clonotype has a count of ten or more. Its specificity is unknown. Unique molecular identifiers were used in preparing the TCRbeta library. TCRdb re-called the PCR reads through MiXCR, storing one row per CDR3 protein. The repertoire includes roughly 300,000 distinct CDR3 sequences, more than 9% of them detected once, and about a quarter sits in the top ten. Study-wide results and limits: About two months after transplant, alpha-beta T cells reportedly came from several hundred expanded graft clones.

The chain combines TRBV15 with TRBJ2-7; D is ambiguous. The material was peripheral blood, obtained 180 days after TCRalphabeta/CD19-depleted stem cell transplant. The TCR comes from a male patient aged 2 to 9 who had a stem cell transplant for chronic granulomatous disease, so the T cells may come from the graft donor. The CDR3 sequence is CATSRRRQALHEQYF. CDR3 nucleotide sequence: TGTGCCACCAGCAGACGAAGACAAGCCCTCCACGAGCAGTACTTC. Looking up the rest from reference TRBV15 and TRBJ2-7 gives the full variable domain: DAMVIQNPRYQVTQFGKPVTLSCSQTLNHNVMYWYQQKSSQAPKLLFHYYDKDFNNEADTPDNFQSRRPNTSFCFLDIRSPGLGDTAMYLCATSRRRQALHEQYFGPGTRLTVT.